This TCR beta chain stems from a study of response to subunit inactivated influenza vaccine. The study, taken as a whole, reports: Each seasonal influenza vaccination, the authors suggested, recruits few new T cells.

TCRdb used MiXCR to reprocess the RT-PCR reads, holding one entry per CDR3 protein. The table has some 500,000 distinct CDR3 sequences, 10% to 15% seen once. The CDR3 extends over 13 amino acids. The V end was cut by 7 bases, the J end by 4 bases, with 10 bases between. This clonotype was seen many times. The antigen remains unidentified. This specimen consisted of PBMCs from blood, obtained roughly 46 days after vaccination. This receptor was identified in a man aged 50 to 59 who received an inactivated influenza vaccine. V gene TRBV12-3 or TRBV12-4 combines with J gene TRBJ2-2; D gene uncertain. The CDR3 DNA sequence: TGTGCCAGCAATCGGCGGATCACCGGGGAGCTGTTTTTT. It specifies CASNRRITGELFF.